This section outlines one T cell receptor beta chain sequence together with its context. The antigen remains unidentified. The CDR3 is 14 amino acids. Germline lookup yields CDR1 LNHDA and CDR2 SQIVND (reference sequence). Trimming took off 5 bases at V and 3 bases at J, with 11 bases between the two ends. This entry comes from a study of T cells after yellow fever vaccination. Template switching with 5'RACE generated the TCR cDNA and added a universal primer site and UMIs. TCRdb itself ran the 5' RACE reads through MiXCR, one entry per CDR3 protein. In the table there are 610,000 or so distinct CDR3 sequences, 9% to 15% of which are singletons. Study results and caveats: Clones from primary vaccination mostly reappeared after the booster (roughly 95% CD4, less than 90% CD8). Contaminating bulk clonotypes could be abundant in FACS-sorted repertoires.

This chain joins TRBV19 and TRBJ2-1; D not certain. The receptor's source is a young man who received the YFV17D yellow fever vaccine. Sample: PBMCs, taken on the day of the yellow fever booster vaccination. The CDR3 loop reads CASSRERLYNEQFF. The CDR3 nucleotides read TGTGCCAGTAGTCGCGAGAGGCTCTACAATGAGCAGTTCTTC. Full variable domain (missing parts from reference TRBV19 and TRBJ2-1): DGGITQSPKYLFRKEGQNVTLSCEQNLNHDAMYWYRQDPGQGLRLIYYSQIVNDFQKGDIAEGYSVSREKKESFPLTVTSAQKNPTAFYLCASSRERLYNEQFFGPGTRLTVL.